The text below deals with one TCR beta chain. These data come from a study of radiation and T cells in renal cell carcinoma. The protocol was immunoSEQ multiplex PCR, while the TCRdb copy is restricted to in-frame clones and leaves out a portion. The data hold fewer than 200,000 clones, with 88% observed a single time. The time point: blood 4 weeks post-SBRT, at nephrectomy. The treatment: 15 Gy SBRT to primary tumor, nephrectomy 4 weeks later. Nephrectomy followed 15 Gy stereotactic body radiation by 4 weeks. Radiation-treated patients gave blood at baseline, week 2 and week 4. The material was blood, obtained from a patient whose treatment included radiotherapy and nephrectomy. This TCR derives from a woman aged 50 to 60 with renal cell carcinoma.

Here the CDR3 reads CATSRTGNPDTQYF. CDR3 DNA sequence: TGTGCCACCAGCAGAACAGGGAACCCAGATACGCAGTATTTT. This rearrangement joins TRBV15 to TRBJ2-3; perhaps TRBD1 as D (6 bases). V was trimmed by 2 bases and J by 4 bases, leaving 10 bases between them. The germline gives CDR1 LNHNV, CDR2 YYDKDF (reference sequence). The CDR3 spans 14 residues.